This is a list of T cell receptor beta chains from one sample in a study of blood T cell repertoires in COVID-19. Clones were sequenced by immunoSEQ multiplex PCR, and TCRdb holds only the in-frame ones, with some missing. The table shows 150,000 to 200,000 clones, with 85% occurring only once. Sample: peripheral blood. Every receptor here comes from a human donor with acute or convalescent COVID-19. The donor label of this sample is uncertain. Each CDR3 is given with its conserved first and last residue. The D gene is left open where the match is weak. Size values are once, few and many counts, or a class for expanded clones, and some rows have none.

size	V	D	J	CDR3	DNA
.	TRBV9	.	TRBJ1-2	CASSGQYYGYTF	TGTGCCAGCAGCGGACAATACTATGGCTACACCTTC
.	TRBV6-5	.	TRBJ1-1	CATHGGSMNTEAFF	TGTGCCACCCATGGTGGGAGCATGAACACTGAAGCTTTCTTT
once	TRBV5-6	TRBD1	TRBJ1-5	CASSLRGTDPSNQPQHF	TGTGCCAGCAGCTTGAGGGGGACAGATCCTAGCAATCAGCCCCAGCATTTT
.	TRBV4-1	.	TRBJ1-1	CASSHVQGRDTEAFF	TGCGCCAGCAGCCATGTACAGGGTCGAGACACTGAAGCTTTCTTT
.	TRBV7-9	.	TRBJ2-7	CASSLGFSGVDEQYF	TGTGCCAGCAGCTTAGGATTTTCAGGGGTCGACGAGCAGTACTTC
.	TRBV5-1	.	TRBJ1-4	CASSLTSDKEEKLFF	TGCGCCAGCAGCTTAACATCGGACAAAGAGGAAAAACTGTTTTTT
.	TRBV19	TRBD2	TRBJ2-1	CASSKGTTTYNEQFF	TGTGCCAGTAGTAAGGGGACTACCACCTACAATGAGCAGTTCTTC
once	TRBV3-1/TRBV3-2	TRBD2	TRBJ2-1	CASSPTSGTQFF	TGTGCCAGCAGCCCGACTAGCGGGACGCAGTTCTTC
.	TRBV5-4	.	TRBJ1-2	CASSAGYGYGYTF	TGTGCCAGCAGCGCCGGTTACGGCTATGGCTACACCTTC
.	TRBV27	TRBD1	TRBJ1-2	CASIGEDRGGYGYTF	TGTGCCAGCATAGGTGAGGACAGGGGAGGCTATGGCTACACCTTC
.	TRBV19	TRBD1	TRBJ1-6	CASSGTGGDLEVSFYNSPLHF	TGTGCCAGTAGCGGGACAGGGGGCGATTTGGAAGTGAGTTTCTATAATTCACCCCTCCACTTT
.	TRBV7-9	TRBD1	TRBJ2-2	CASSPWTGNTGELFF	TGTGCCAGCAGCCCCTGGACAGGGAACACCGGGGAGCTGTTTTTT
.	TRBV7-9	TRBD1	TRBJ1-5	CASSDTGVDYQPQHF	TGTGCCAGCAGCGACACAGGGGTTGACTATCAGCCCCAGCATTTT
.	TRBV20-1	.	TRBJ1-4	CSASPGWGNEKLFF	TGCAGTGCTAGTCCAGGGTGGGGAAATGAAAAACTGTTTTTT
.	TRBV7-8	.	TRBJ1-5	CASSPVPLGNQPQHF	TGTGCCAGCAGCCCCGTTCCACTCGGCAATCAGCCCCAGCATTTT
.	TRBV4-3	.	TRBJ1-6	CASSQDLLGSNSPLHF	TGCGCCAGCAGCCAAGATCTATTGGGCAGTAATTCACCCCTCCACTTT
.	TRBV11-3	.	TRBJ2-7	CASSLDRPSGEQYF	TGTGCCAGCAGCTTAGACCGTCCCTCGGGGGAGCAGTACTTC
.	TRBV18	TRBD1	TRBJ1-2	CASSINGQGVGGYTF	TGTGCCAGCTCAATAAACGGACAGGGGGTCGGTGGCTACACCTTC
once	TRBV28	.	TRBJ1-2	CASTSRGGSNYGYTF	TGTGCCAGCACCTCCAGAGGGGGATCCAACTATGGCTACACCTTC
.	TRBV3-1/TRBV3-2	TRBD1	TRBJ1-5	CASSQVPGQNNQPQHF	TGTGCCAGCAGCCAAGTCCCGGGACAGAATAATCAGCCCCAGCATTTT
few	TRBV30	.	TRBJ1-5	CAWTPRSGRIPGGNQPQHF	TGTGCCTGGACACCTCGTTCGGGAAGGATCCCGGGGGGCAATCAGCCCCAGCATTTT
.	TRBV4-2	.	TRBJ2-1	CASSQGAGGYEQFF	TGTGCCAGCAGCCAAGGGGCAGGGGGGTATGAGCAGTTCTTC
.	TRBV5-1	.	TRBJ1-1	CASSSGYMNTEAFF	TGCGCCAGCAGTTCAGGGTACATGAACACTGAAGCTTTCTTT
.	TRBV27	TRBD2	TRBJ2-3	CASSETSGGAGTDTQYF	TGTGCCAGCAGCGAGACTAGCGGGGGGGCTGGCACAGATACGCAGTATTTT
.	TRBV6-5	TRBD1	TRBJ1-6	CASSYSSGTGNSPLHF	TGTGCCAGCAGTTACTCGTCCGGGACAGGGAATTCACCCCTCCACTTT
.	TRBV7-9	.	TRBJ2-7	CASSLGGVSYEQYF	TGTGCCAGCAGCTTAGGGGGAGTCTCCTACGAGCAGTACTTC
.	TRBV25-1	.	TRBJ1-2	CASTGNIGSNYGYTF	TGTGCCAGCACTGGAAACATCGGGTCTAACTATGGCTACACCTTC
.	TRBV19	TRBD1	TRBJ1-2	CASRGQGFYGYTF	TGTGCCAGTAGGGGACAGGGGTTCTATGGCTACACCTTC
.	TRBV4-2	TRBD1	TRBJ1-2	CASSQGTGQYGYTF	TGTGCCAGCAGCCAGGGGACAGGGCAGTATGGCTACACCTTC
.	TRBV7-2	.	TRBJ1-1	CASSPRSATEAFF	TGTGCCAGCAGCCCCAGGTCTGCCACTGAAGCTTTCTTT
once	TRBV12-5	TRBD2	TRBJ2-1	CASGSGLAADNEQFF	TGTGCTAGTGGTTCGGGACTAGCGGCGGACAATGAGCAGTTCTTC
.	TRBV2	TRBD1	TRBJ1-1	CASSEDRGNTEAFF	TGTGCCAGCAGTGAGGACAGGGGGAACACTGAAGCTTTCTTT
.	TRBV3-1/TRBV3-2	TRBD1	TRBJ2-7	CASSPIGGPSYEQYF	TGTGCCAGCAGCCCAATAGGGGGCCCATCCTACGAGCAGTACTTC
.	TRBV18	TRBD1	TRBJ2-7	CASSGDRGAYEQYF	TGTGCCAGCTCAGGGGACAGGGGGGCCTACGAGCAGTACTTC
.	TRBV10-2	.	TRBJ1-1	CASSEWGGMNTEAFF	TGCGCCAGCAGTGAGTGGGGGGGCATGAACACTGAAGCTTTCTTT
.	TRBV5-4	.	TRBJ2-7	CASSPGGGGTYEQYF	TGTGCCAGCAGCCCCGGGGGAGGGGGAACCTACGAGCAGTACTTC
.	TRBV5-5	TRBD1	TRBJ1-3	CASSPPRTGSSGNTIYF	TGTGCCAGCAGCCCGCCAAGGACAGGGTCTTCTGGAAACACCATATATTTT
.	TRBV4-1	TRBD1	TRBJ2-7	CASSQNRGPSRTYEQYF	TGCGCCAGCAGCCAAAACAGGGGACCTTCAAGGACGTACGAGCAGTACTTC
.	TRBV9	.	TRBJ2-5	CASSVGAGLVETQYF	TGTGCCAGCAGCGTAGGGGCAGGGCTTGTAGAGACCCAGTACTTC
.	TRBV5-8	.	TRBJ1-5	CASSVSELRHF	TGTGCCAGCAGCGTGAGCGAATTGCGGCATTTT